The clone carrying this TCR beta chain was seen only a few times. Its antigen remains unidentified. The data were produced by immunoSEQ multiplex PCR, yet TCRdb's version contains in-frame clones alone and is incomplete. Of 3,500 to 4,500 clones listed, about two fifths were seen once; the top ten hold roughly 85%. The data are from a study of STAT3 mutations in large granular lymphocyte leukemia. On the study more broadly: Canonical activating STAT3 mutations were detected in roughly half of the longitudinally sequenced T-LGLL patients. Immunosuppressive therapy was given to more than half of T-LGLL patients. Study-wide results and caveats: Every T-cell large granular lymphocyte leukemia patient had at least one immunodominant TCR beta clonotype. A small but highly pathogenic clone may have been missed. In about 30% of the 18 patients, new TCR clonotypes emerged after therapy.

Trimming cost V 0 bases and J 4 bases; bases outside gene matches: 4. There are 15 residues in the CDR3. Germline V gene data show CDR1 as KGHSH and CDR2 as LQKENI. Input material: peripheral blood mononuclear cells. The sequence came from a man aged 60-69 years with T-cell large granular lymphocyte leukemia. Some clones in this sample may be carry-over from other donors' samples. This chain connects TRBV18 to TRBJ1-2; 8 nucleotides match TRBD1. The CDR3 region is CASSPPGDRSYGYTF. In DNA, the CDR3 is TGTGCCAGCTCACCACCCGGGGACAGGTCCTATGGCTACACCTTC.